Sequencing of this T cell receptor (beta chain) was carried out in a study of control samples from healthy donors and cancer patients. This clone was counted a single time. The identical CDR3 is also encoded by other nucleotide sequences in the sample. The CDR3 runs to 15 residues. Germline V gives CDR1 LNHDA, CDR2 SQIVND (reference sequence). V gave up 1 base and J gave up 3 bases, with 9 bases separating them. The table came from immunoSEQ multiplex PCR; TCRdb's copy has only in-frame clones and leaves some out. The sample includes about 170,000 clones, about 93% of them seen just once. This rearrangement joins TRBV19 to TRBJ2-2, with D perhaps given as TRBD1 or TRBD2 (5 bases each). Sequenced input: blood. The receptor comes from a woman in her sixties or seventies in good health. The CDR3 spells CASSIGGFDTGELFF. The DNA of the CDR3 is TGTGCCAGTAGTATAGGGGGGTTCGACACCGGGGAGCTGTTTTTT.